Listed below are T cell receptor beta chains from one sample, sequenced in a study of CD8 T cells in ankylosing spondylitis. TCRdb ran MiXCR on the 5' RACE reads and lists one entry per CDR3 protein. The sample consists of hundreds of thousands of distinct CDR3 sequences, 26% of them appearing once. Sequencing was done on a sample of blood, either unsorted or a sorted T cell fraction (not recorded which). The receptor source for this set is a male donor with ankylosing spondylitis. Both conserved end residues are part of each CDR3. A D gene is named only where the DNA matches it firmly. Not all rows give a size; the values are once, few, many and, for expanded clones, a class.

clone size: NA; V gene: TRBV5-1; D gene: NA; J gene: TRBJ2-7; CDR3 DNA: TGCGCCAGCAGCTTGGCCGGGGGACAGCCCTACGAGCAGTACTTC; CDR3 protein: CASSLAGGQPYEQYF
clone size: few; V gene: TRBV19; D gene: NA; J gene: TRBJ1-4; CDR3 DNA: TGTGCCAGTAGCCAGGACCTTGAAAAACTGTTTTTT; CDR3 protein: CASSQDLEKLFF
clone size: NA; V gene: TRBV10-3; D gene: NA; J gene: TRBJ1-2; CDR3 DNA: TGTGCCATCTTGAACAGGGACTCCTATGGCTACACCTTC; CDR3 protein: CAILNRDSYGYTF
clone size: few; V gene: TRBV11-2; D gene: NA; J gene: TRBJ2-5; CDR3 DNA: TGTGCCAGCAGCCCCACGGGGGTCCGATTACACTTC; CDR3 protein: CASSPTGVRLHF
clone size: few; V gene: TRBV29-1; D gene: NA; J gene: TRBJ2-3; CDR3 DNA: TGCAGCGTTGAGAGGGCAGATACGCAGTATTTT; CDR3 protein: CSVERADTQYF
clone size: few; V gene: TRBV24-1; D gene: TRBD2; J gene: TRBJ2-1; CDR3 DNA: TGTGCCACCAGTGACCCTACCGGGACTAGCGGGAGGGTGAATTACAATGAGCAGTTCTTC; CDR3 protein: CATSDPTGTSGRVNYNEQFF
clone size: NA; V gene: TRBV5-6; D gene: NA; J gene: TRBJ2-5; CDR3 DNA: TGTGCCAGCAGCGGGGGGAACAGACACGGATCCCAGTACTTC; CDR3 protein: CASSGGNRHGSQYF
clone size: NA; V gene: TRBV13; D gene: TRBD2; J gene: TRBJ2-1; CDR3 DNA: TGTGCCAGCAGCCAGAGTTTGAGGGCGGGAGAGTCCTACAATGAGCAGTTCTTC; CDR3 protein: CASSQSLRAGESYNEQFF
clone size: NA; V gene: TRBV24-1; D gene: NA; J gene: TRBJ2-3; CDR3 DNA: TGTGCCACCAGTGATTTGGGTTTTACAGGCTACCCGGGAGATACGCAGTATTTT; CDR3 protein: CATSDLGFTGYPGDTQYF
clone size: NA; V gene: TRBV5-1; D gene: TRBD2; J gene: TRBJ2-3; CDR3 DNA: TGCGCCAGCAGCTTTACTAGCGGGGGGCACGTTGATACGCAGTATTTT; CDR3 protein: CASSFTSGGHVDTQYF
clone size: few; V gene: TRBV7-9; D gene: TRBD1; J gene: TRBJ1-1; CDR3 DNA: TGTGCCAGCAGCTCGCAGGGGGCTGAAGCTTTCTTT; CDR3 protein: CASSSQGAEAFF
clone size: few; V gene: TRBV6-2/TRBV6-3; D gene: TRBD2; J gene: TRBJ2-1; CDR3 DNA: TGTGCCATCCAAGCGGGAGGTGGGTCCTACAATGAGCAGTTCTTC; CDR3 protein: CAIQAGGGSYNEQFF
clone size: NA; V gene: TRBV7-2; D gene: NA; J gene: TRBJ2-3; CDR3 DNA: TGTGCCAGCAGGCCCCTTCTTGGGTACACAGATACGCAGTATTTT; CDR3 protein: CASRPLLGYTDTQYF
clone size: few; V gene: TRBV15; D gene: TRBD2; J gene: TRBJ2-1; CDR3 DNA: TGTGCCACCAGCGACCCCCGGCGGGAGAACAATGAGCAGTTCTTC; CDR3 protein: CATSDPRRENNEQFF
clone size: once; V gene: TRBV29-1; D gene: NA; J gene: TRBJ1-4; CDR3 DNA: TGCAGCGTTGTCGCTTCTGGAGGGAATGAAAAACTGTTTTTT; CDR3 protein: CSVVASGGNEKLFF
clone size: few; V gene: TRBV20-1; D gene: NA; J gene: TRBJ1-5; CDR3 DNA: TGCAGTGCTAGAGTGGGCAATAGCAATCAGCCCCAGCATTTT; CDR3 protein: CSARVGNSNQPQHF
clone size: NA; V gene: TRBV28; D gene: NA; J gene: TRBJ1-1; CDR3 DNA: TGTGCCAGCAGTCTACCGGTGAGCATGGTCGCGGGAAAAGCTTACTTT; CDR3 protein: CASSLPVSMVAGKAYF
clone size: NA; V gene: TRBV28; D gene: TRBD1; J gene: TRBJ2-5; CDR3 DNA: TGTGCCAGCAGCCGCGACAGGGGGCCACAAGAGACCCAGTACTTC; CDR3 protein: CASSRDRGPQETQYF